One and the same sample provided the 22 T cell receptor beta chains below, sequenced in a study of blood T cell repertoires in COVID-19. The table came from immunoSEQ multiplex PCR; TCRdb's copy has only in-frame clones and leaves some out. The sample has approximately 150,000 clones, more than 75% seen once. The specimen was peripheral blood. Receptors were obtained from a human donor in a cohort sampled during active COVID-19.

This clone occurred a few times. The rearrangement joins TRBV7-6 to TRBJ1-1, with TRBD1 as a possible D gene (5 bases). Germline V gene sequence: CDR1 SGHVS, CDR2 FNYEAQ. Trimming removed 5 bases from V and 8 bases from J, with 12 bases in between. The CDR3 is 12 amino acids. The DNA of the CDR3 is TGTGCCAGCAGCCCCGGGACTTTAGAAGCTTTCTTT. Protein sequence: CASSPGTLEAFF. Full variable domain (outside the CDR3, taken from reference TRBV7-6 and TRBJ1-1): GAGVSQSPRYKVTKRGQDVALRCDPISGHVSLYWYRQALGQGPEFLTYFNYEAQQDKSGLPNDRFSAERPEGSISTLTIQRTEQRDSAMYRCASSPGTLEAFFGQGTRLTVV.

The V call is TRBV14, the J call TRBJ1-1, with D hard to call. The CDR3 totals 13 residues. Trimming removed 2 bases at V and 5 bases at J, with 9 bases between. Germline values: CDR1 SGHDN, CDR2 FVKESK. Written as DNA, the CDR3 is TGTGCCAGCAGCCAACACTCGGGTACTGAAGCTTTCTTT. It encodes CASSQHSGTEAFF.

The rearrangement uses TRBV12-3 or TRBV12-4 and TRBJ1-5, with D unresolved. With 3 bases removed from V and 3 bases from J, the gap between germline ends came to 6 bases. The CDR3 extends over 13 amino acids. This CDR3 reads CASSFRSNQPQHF. In DNA, the CDR3 is TGTGCCAGCAGTTTCAGGTCCAATCAGCCCCAGCATTTT.

This clone showed up many times. This rearrangement joins TRBV6-5 to TRBJ2-7; 8 bases fit TRBD1. Germline V gives CDR1 MNHEY, CDR2 SVGAGI. The CDR3 loop spans 14 amino acids. V lost 6 bases, J lost 9 bases, and 13 bases stayed unmatched. CDR3 in amino acids: CASRLRQGPSVQYF. Here the CDR3 DNA reads TGTGCCAGCAGACTCCGACAGGGGCCTTCAGTGCAGTACTTC.

The chain carries TRBV9 and TRBJ2-7; TRBD1 is a possible D gene (6 bases). V was pared by 3 bases and J by 2 bases, with 15 bases between. The CDR3 runs to 15 residues. CDR1 is SGDLS and CDR2 is YYNGEE in the germline V gene. The CDR3 here is CASSAQGTTAYEQYF. DNA of the CDR3: TGTGCCAGCAGCGCACAGGGCACCACCGCCTACGAGCAGTACTTC. The entire variable domain, with the rest obtained from reference TRBV9 and TRBJ2-7, is as follows: DSGVTQTPKHLITATGQRVTLRCSPRSGDLSVYWYQQSLDQGLQFLIQYYNGEERAKGNILERFSAQQFPDLHSELNLSSLELGDSALYFCASSAQGTTAYEQYFGPGTRLTVT.

This chain uses TRBV6-5 with TRBJ1-2, with no clear D. The CDR3 totals 13 residues. Trimming left V 5 bases short and J 4 bases short, with 11 bases between. Germline V CDR1 and CDR2: MNHEY, SVGAGI. The DNA of the CDR3 is TGTGCCAGCAGTCTGGGAGATCTCTATGGCTACACCTTC. Translated: CASSLGDLYGYTF.

This clone has ten or more counts. This rearrangement joins TRBV27 to TRBJ1-4, with D perhaps matching TRBD1 (6 bases). This CDR3 region has 13 residues. With 5 bases removed from V and 7 bases from J, the gap between germline ends came to 11 bases. Germline lookup yields CDR1 MNHEY and CDR2 SMNVEV (reference sequence). CDR3 sequence (DNA): TGTGCCAGCAGTCCGGACAGCTCTGAAAAACTGTTTTTT. It encodes CASSPDSSEKLFF.

This CDR3 reads CSARDRSQNEQFF. CDR3 bases: TGCAGCGCCCGGGACAGGTCACAAAATGAGCAGTTCTTC. The gene calls are TRBV29-1 and TRBJ2-1; 8 bases map to TRBD1. Germline V lookup: CDR1 SQVTM, CDR2 ANQGSEA. The CDR3 totals 13 residues. The ends lost 7 bases at V and 7 bases at J; junction bases unmatched: 9.

The V call is TRBV5-6, the J call TRBJ1-1; D is ambiguous. This CDR3 spans 14 amino acids. From germline, CDR1 is SGHDT and CDR2 YYEEEE. Trimming took off 1 base at V and 1 base at J, with 8 bases between the two ends. CDR3 nucleotides: TGTGCCAGCAGCTTGCAGGCAGCGAACACTGAAGCTTTCTTT. Translation gives CASSLQAANTEAFF.

The V gene is TRBV7-9, the J gene TRBJ1-5; the match to TRBD1 covers 7 bases. Per germline, CDR1 SEHNR and CDR2 FQNEAQ (reference sequence). The CDR3 loop spans 16 amino acids. The V and J ends lost 1 base and 4 bases, in that order; junction bases with no gene match: 7. The CDR3 spells CASSLGIRGDNQPQHF. As DNA, the CDR3 is TGTGCCAGCAGCTTAGGAATCAGGGGGGATAATCAGCCCCAGCATTTT.

This chain links TRBV5-1 with TRBJ1-4; 7 bases are a match to TRBD1. The germline V gene encodes CDR1 SGHRS and CDR2 YFSETQ. This CDR3 has 15 residues. V lost 4 bases to trimming and J lost 4 bases; unmatched junction nucleotides: 7. CDR3 sequence (DNA): TGCGCCAGCAGCCCAGGGACAGTTCGTAATGAAAAACTGTTTTTT. Translation: CASSPGTVRNEKLFF.

V is TRBV19 and J is TRBJ1-1; TRBD1 is a possible D gene (6 bases). CDR1 is LNHDA and CDR2 is SQIVND in the germline V gene (reference sequence). The CDR3 totals 13 residues. V was clipped by 1 base and J by 7 bases, with 10 bases between them. Here the CDR3 reads CASSIGTAGEAFF. The CDR3 DNA follows: TGTGCCAGTAGTATAGGGACAGCAGGTGAAGCTTTCTTT.

The chain employs TRBV10-3 and TRBJ2-7; a possible D gene is TRBD1 (5 bases). The V end was cut by 10 bases, the J end by 1 base, with 11 bases between. The CDR3 contains 12 residues. Germline CDR1 reads ENHRY; CDR2 reads SYGVKD. The CDR3 DNA sequence: TGTGCCACCCTAGGGGCGTCCTACGAGCAGTACTTC. It translates to CATLGASYEQYF.

This clone showed up just a few times. J is TRBJ1-1 and V is TRBV19; possibly TRBD1 for D (6 bases). V was trimmed by 5 bases and J by 10 bases, leaving 17 bases between them. Germline V gene sequence: CDR1 LNHDA, CDR2 SQIVND (reference sequence). The CDR3 is 13 residues long. The CDR3 coding sequence is TGTGCCAGTAGTCCCCGGACAGTCCTCGGAGCTTTCTTT. The encoded protein is CASSPRTVLGAFF.

This chain joins TRBV28 and TRBJ2-1, with TRBD1 matching over 9 bases. Germline values: CDR1 MDHEN, CDR2 SYDVKM. After removal of 3 bases from V and 10 bases from J, the junction contained 7 bases not matched to a gene. The CDR3 consists of 14 residues. CDR3 in DNA: TGTGCCAGCAGTTTGGGACAGGGAGCAGGAGAGCAGTTCTTC. Translation gives CASSLGQGAGEQFF.

This sequence joins TRBV30 and TRBJ2-7; tentative D call: TRBD2 (5 bases). The V gene lost 3 bases and the J gene lost 2 bases, with 11 bases spanning the gap. Germline V gene lookup returns CDR1 GTSNPN and CDR2 SVGIG (reference sequence). This CDR3 comprises 13 residues. CDR3 sequence reads: CAWSPNGAYEQYV. The DNA for the CDR3 is TGTGCCTGGAGCCCTAACGGGGCCTACGAGCAGTACGTC.

This clone appeared once. This chain joins TRBV6-1 and TRBJ1-1; no firm D call. This CDR3 region has 12 residues. The germline V gene has CDR1 MNHNS and CDR2 SASEGT. Trimming shortened V by 3 bases and J by 2 bases, and 4 bases separated the two germline ends. The CDR3, as DNA: TGTGCCAGCAGTGACAGAAACACTGAAGCTTTCTTT. Residues: CASSDRNTEAFF.

The sample holds a few counts of this clone. The chain uses TRBV29-1 and TRBJ2-3; TRBD1 matches 8 bases. J gave up 4 bases and V 1 base, and 1 base lay outside the gene matches. Germline V gene sequence: CDR1 SQVTM, CDR2 ANQGSEA. CDR3 length: 13 residues. The CDR3 DNA reads TGCAGCGTTGAAGTGACAGGGGCAGATACGCAGTATTTT. Translated, it gives CSVEVTGADTQYF.

The V gene is TRBV10-3, the J gene TRBJ2-7, with 10 bases lining up with TRBD1. Germline CDR1 ENHRY, CDR2 SYGVKD. CDR3 length: 17 residues. With 1 base clipped from V and 2 bases from J, the junction kept 8 bases outside the gene matches. DNA for the CDR3: TGTGCCATCAGTGAGTTGCTGACGGGACAGGGGACCTACGAGCAGTACTTC. Translating gives CAISELLTGQGTYEQYF.

The V gene is TRBV6-5, the J gene TRBJ1-1; a weak D match, TRBD1 (5 bases). This CDR3 contains 12 residues. Trimming removed 7 bases from V and 4 bases from J, with 10 bases in between. From germline, CDR1 is MNHEY and CDR2 SVGAGI. The CDR3 DNA reads as TGTGCCAGCAAGTTGGGGGGCACTGAAGCTTTCTTT. Amino acid sequence: CASKLGGTEAFF.

The V and J genes are TRBV10-3 and TRBJ1-1, with TRBD1 matching 9 bases. The ends lost 8 bases at V and 3 bases at J; junction bases unmatched: 10. This CDR3 has 15 residues. Germline V lookup: CDR1 ENHRY, CDR2 SYGVKD. The CDR3 spells CAIAETRTGDTEAFF. The CDR3 DNA reads TGTGCCATCGCCGAGACCCGGACAGGGGACACTGAAGCTTTCTTT.

The chain carries TRBV4-2 and TRBJ1-6, with D perhaps matching TRBD1 (5 bases). V lost 1 base to trimming and J lost 10 bases, with 11 bases between them. CDR3 size: 14 residues. CDR1 and CDR2 (germline): LGHNA, YNFKEQ. The CDR3 nucleotides are TGTGCCAGCAGCCAAGCCCAGGGAGGCTCACCCCTCCACTTT. This sequence encodes CASSQAQGGSPLHF.